A single sample gave rise to the 13 T cell receptor beta chains below, sequenced in a study of shared clonotypes between healthy human individuals. The protocol was immunoSEQ multiplex PCR, while the TCRdb copy is restricted to in-frame clones and leaves out a portion. The sample consists of some 350,000 clones, approximately 79% of them appearing once. The sample was memory CD4+ T cells sorted from blood. The subset was: CD45RA-negative fraction. Every receptor here comes from a man aged 30 to 45 in good health.

The genes are TRBV7-2 and TRBJ1-1; the match to TRBD1 covers 10 bases. CDR1 SGHTA and CDR2 FQGNSA come from the germline V gene. Losses at the gene ends were 5 bases for V and 4 bases for J; bases not matched to a gene: 7. The CDR3 length is 15 residues. CDR3 sequence: CASSPRQGAGTEAFF. DNA for the CDR3: TGTGCCAGCAGCCCTCGACAGGGGGCGGGCACTGAAGCTTTCTTT.

J is TRBJ1-1 and V is TRBV25-1, with 7 bases that match TRBD1. From germline, CDR1 is MGHDK and CDR2 SYGVNS. V lost 3 bases, J lost 7 bases, and 8 bases stayed unmatched. This CDR3 spans 14 amino acids. CDR3 protein: CASSEGGQLNEAFF. The CDR3 DNA follows: TGTGCCAGCAGTGAGGGGGGACAGTTGAATGAAGCTTTCTTT.

The chain carries TRBV6-1 and TRBJ1-1, with D possibly TRBD1 on 6 matching bases. The CDR3 loop spans 16 amino acids. Germline loops: CDR1 MNHNS, CDR2 SASEGT. V gave up 0 bases and J gave up 5 bases, with 16 bases separating them. The CDR3 reads CASSEARGGLRTEAFF. In DNA, the CDR3 is TGTGCCAGCAGTGAAGCTAGGGGGGGCCTGAGGACTGAAGCTTTCTTT.

This clone was picked up a small number of times. CDR3 nucleotides: TGTGCCAGCAGCTTACGTGGTTTAAACACCATATATTTT. This translates into CASSLRGLNTIYF. The V gene is TRBV13, the J gene TRBJ1-3; no clear D. The V gene's germline CDR1 is PRHDT and CDR2 FYEKMQ (reference sequence). The CDR3 has 13 residues. Trimming shortened V by 2 bases and J by 6 bases, and 8 bases separated the two germline ends.

This chain joins TRBV27 and TRBJ2-7; D is unresolved. The V gene's germline CDR1 is MNHEY and CDR2 SMNVEV (reference sequence). Trimming stripped 2 bases from V and 4 bases from J, with 12 bases between. The length of the CDR3 is 14 residues. CDR3 DNA: TGTGCCAGCAGTTTAAGGTGGGCGGCATACGAGCAGTACTTC. Protein: CASSLRWAAYEQYF.

This clone turned up a few times. The chain couples TRBV5-1 to TRBJ2-1; TRBD2 aligns across 7 bases. The CDR3 contains 14 residues. Germline V gene sequence: CDR1 SGHRS, CDR2 YFSETQ. With 5 bases clipped from V and 5 bases from J, the junction kept 7 bases outside the gene matches. The CDR3 DNA follows: TGCGCCAGCAGAACAGCGGGATCGGACAATGAGCAGTTCTTC. Translation: CASRTAGSDNEQFF.

This chain joins TRBV10-3 and TRBJ1-3, with D unclear. V lost 4 bases and J 0 bases, leaving 10 bases between the germline ends. This CDR3 is 15 amino acids long. Germline V gene sequence: CDR1 ENHRY, CDR2 SYGVKD. The CDR3 protein is CAISVVRDSGNTIYF. The CDR3 DNA reads TGTGCCATCAGTGTTGTGAGGGACTCTGGAAACACCATATATTTT.

The chain is built from TRBV19 and TRBJ2-6; D is unresolved. Germline CDR1 LNHDA, CDR2 SQIVND (reference sequence). V was clipped by 7 bases and J by 7 bases, with 11 bases between them. The CDR3 runs 13 residues. The CDR3 spells CASTSIAANVLTF. The CDR3 coding sequence is TGTGCCAGTACCTCCATCGCTGCCAACGTCCTGACTTTC.

V is TRBV6-6 and J is TRBJ2-5; D gene unclear. Germline-derived CDR1 and CDR2 are MNHNY and SVGAGI (reference sequence). Trimming left V 3 bases short and J 0 bases short, with 14 bases between. The CDR3 has 16 residues. The CDR3 bases are TGTGCCAGCAGTTATGCTAGTCGGGCCTACCAAGAGACCCAGTACTTC. Residues: CASSYASRAYQETQYF.

The chain joins TRBV6-6 to TRBJ2-7, with D possibly TRBD2 on 6 matching bases. CDR3 length: 13 residues. V dropped 7 bases and J dropped 4 bases, with 14 bases sitting between them. Germline CDR1 MNHNY, CDR2 SVGAGI (reference sequence). The CDR3, as DNA: TGTGCCAGCATAGAGACGGGGGTGTACGAGCAGTACTTC. It yields the protein CASIETGVYEQYF.

J is TRBJ2-1 and V is TRBV7-2, with a tentative D call TRBD2 (5 bases). The CDR3 totals 15 residues. V was shortened by 5 bases and J by 4 bases, with 15 bases between the two germline ends. Germline CDR1 is SGHTA and CDR2 is FQGNSA. The CDR3 DNA follows: TGTGCCAGCAGCGCGGGTCGGACTCGATACAATGAGCAGTTCTTC. Amino acids: CASSAGRTRYNEQFF.

The chain links TRBV11-2 to TRBJ2-5; D gene unclear. Trimming left V 0 bases short and J 7 bases short, with 21 bases between. This CDR3 spans 17 amino acids. From germline, CDR1 is SGHAT and CDR2 FQNNGV. CDR3 DNA: TGTGCCAGCAGCTTAGAGTTTGGCAGCCTGAATTTAGCGACCCAGTACTTC. It specifies CASSLEFGSLNLATQYF.

This clone occurred a few times. The V call is TRBV6-5, the J call TRBJ1-2; no reliable D call. This CDR3 region has 12 residues. V gave up 6 bases and J gave up 2 bases, with 7 bases separating them. CDR1 and CDR2 (germline): MNHEY, SVGAGI. The DNA of the CDR3 is TGTGCCAGCAGCAAACCCAACTATGGCTACACCTTC. It codes for CASSKPNYGYTF.